The clone carrying this TCR beta chain was seen a few times. Its antigen is still unknown. Other nucleotide sequences in the sample specify the same CDR3. Expressed TCRB transcripts were sequenced because the isolated RNA had all been reverse transcribed beforehand. The assay was immunoSEQ multiplex PCR, and TCRdb's table has in-frame clones only and misses some. The sample gives 680,000 or so clones, 15% to 17% of which show up once; roughly 0.098% is in the top ten. The data were obtained in a study of beta chain features in type 1 diabetes. Findings of the study overall: It was not settled here whether HLA type affects TCRB rearrangement.

This sequence originates from a man aged 18-30 years in good health. Sequenced material: naive CD4+ T cells from blood.

CDR3 nucleotides: TGTGCCAGCAGCTTAACAGGGTCCACAGATACGCAGTATTTT. Encoded protein: CASSLTGSTDTQYF. V gene TRBV5-4 combines with J gene TRBJ2-3, with D maybe TRBD1 (6 bases). The CDR3 has 14 residues. CDR1 is SGHNT, CDR2 YYREEE, per germline (reference sequence). V lost 2 bases and J lost 2, with 9 bases in between.